This T cell receptor beta chain was captured by sequencing in a study of shared clonotypes between healthy human individuals. The germline gives CDR1 LNHNV, CDR2 YYDKDF (reference sequence). Between the trimmed V and J ends, which lost 7 bases and 7 bases, there was a span of 9 bases. The CDR3 consists of 11 residues. Study-level results: Generally, estimated richness proved larger in naive subsets than it did in memory subsets. Four donors had around 5% of their naive CD4 clonotypes in common.

In regard to this clone: Its specificity is not known.

Adults of Caucasian background living in Nashville, Tennessee made up all donors. This table comes from immunoSEQ multiplex PCR, and its TCRdb copy is limited to in-frame clones, with some not included. The data contain some 1.4 million clones, roughly 96% of them seen just once; the ten biggest clones take up over 1%. V gene TRBV15 combines with J gene TRBJ2-3; unclear D gene. The sequence was collected from a man between 25 and 39 years old in good health. The material sequenced was naive CD4+ T cells sorted from blood. Subset meaning: CD45RA+ positively selected. CDR3 protein: CATTDDHTQYF. The CDR3 DNA reads TGTGCCACCACCGATGATCATACGCAGTATTTT.